This is a list of T cell receptor beta chains from one sample in a study of cytomegalovirus exposure and HLA in healthy donors. The assay was immunoSEQ multiplex PCR, and TCRdb's table has in-frame clones only and misses some. Among around 71,000 clones listed, 65% to 70% were seen once. Sequenced sample: PBMCs. The receptor set was obtained from a male donor in good health and CMV-seropositive. Each CDR3 is given with its conserved first and last residue. D genes are given only for firm matches. Rows may omit the clone size; those that give it use once, few, many or a size class.

v_gene	j_gene	d_gene	len	abundance	CDR3nt	CDR3aa
TRBV29-1	TRBJ2-1	TRBD1	12	.	TGCAGCGTTGAAGATATCCGGGACAGGGAGTTCTTC	CSVEDIRDREFF
TRBV5-1	TRBJ2-7	.	16	few	TGCGCCAGCAGCGTCTCCCCCGGGACTTCTTCCTACGAGCAGTACTTC	CASSVSPGTSSYEQYF
TRBV12-5	TRBJ2-1	.	12	.	TGTGCTAGTGGCCGACATTACAATGAGCAGTTCTTC	CASGRHYNEQFF
TRBV20-1	TRBJ2-3	.	11	.	TGCAGTGCTGGGCGTGGAGATACGCAGTATTTT	CSAGRGDTQYF
TRBV30	TRBJ2-3	.	16	few	TGTGCCTGGGAGGGGACACCGGGAATGGGCCCAGATACGCAGTATTTT	CAWEGTPGMGPDTQYF
TRBV29-1	TRBJ1-2	TRBD1	13	few	TGCAGCGCCCAACAGGGGGAAAACTATGGCTACACCTTC	CSAQQGENYGYTF
TRBV19	TRBJ1-5	TRBD1	15	.	TGTGCCAGTAGCGGACAGGTACTTAGCAATCAGCCCCAGCATTTT	CASSGQVLSNQPQHF
TRBV27	TRBJ1-1	TRBD1	15	.	TGTGCCAGCAGGGGTGAAACAGGGGTGTACACTGAAGCTTTCTTT	CASRGETGVYTEAFF
TRBV18	TRBJ2-3	TRBD2	21	.	TGTGCCAGCTCACCATTCTTTGGCATCCCCTCTAGCGGGAGGGGCACAGATACGCAGTATTTT	CASSPFFGIPSSGRGTDTQYF
TRBV7-9	TRBJ2-3	TRBD2	16	few	TGTGCCAGCAGCTTCTTAGCGGGGGGGCTGGGAGATACGCAGTATTTT	CASSFLAGGLGDTQYF
TRBV11-2	TRBJ2-7	TRBD1	15	.	TGTGCCAGCAGCTTCAGGACAGGGGGCCCCTACGAGCAGTACTTC	CASSFRTGGPYEQYF
TRBV27	TRBJ2-2	TRBD2	20	few	TGTGCCAGCAGTCCCACGGGCCGGCTAGCGGGGGCCGCGAGCACCGGGGAGCTGTTTTTT	CASSPTGRLAGAASTGELFF
TRBV7-9	TRBJ2-7	.	12	.	TGTGCCAGCAGTAGGGACAACTACGAGCAGTACTTC	CASSRDNYEQYF
TRBV10-3	TRBJ1-2	.	13	.	TGTGCCATCAGTGTCGAAGAGTACTATGGCTACACCTTC	CAISVEEYYGYTF
TRBV6-5	TRBJ2-7	.	11	few	TGTGCCAGCAGCTTCAGCTACGAGCAGTACTTC	CASSFSYEQYF
TRBV30	TRBJ1-1	.	15	.	TGTGCCTGGAGTGGGTTGGGAGGGACGAGCACTGAAGCTTTCTTT	CAWSGLGGTSTEAFF
TRBV6-1	TRBJ1-3	.	15	.	TGTGCCAGCACAGCTACAGGGAGCTCTGGAAACACCATATATTTT	CASTATGSSGNTIYF
TRBV9	TRBJ2-3	.	14	.	TGTGCCAGCAGCGTAGCTAGCGGCACAGATACGCAGTATTTT	CASSVASGTDTQYF
TRBV6-1	TRBJ1-1	TRBD1	15	.	TGTGCCAGCAGTGAATGGACAGGGAGGGCGACTGAAGCTTTCTTT	CASSEWTGRATEAFF
TRBV6-5	TRBJ2-7	.	13	.	TGTGCCAGCAGTTACTCGACAGCTCCAATGAGGTACTTC	CASSYSTAPMRYF
TRBV19	TRBJ2-2	.	12	.	TGTGCCAGTAGCCTATACACCGGGGAGCTGTTTTTT	CASSLYTGELFF
TRBV7-9	TRBJ2-3	TRBD2	16	once	TGTTCCAGCAGCTTTGGGACTAGCGGGGCGAAAGATACGCAGTATTTT	CSSSFGTSGAKDTQYF
TRBV7-9	TRBJ2-5	.	15	.	TGTGCCAGCAGCTCCGACTCGGGGGGCGGGGAGACCCAGTACTTC	CASSSDSGGGETQYF
TRBV15	TRBJ2-7	.	15	.	TGTGCCACCAGCAGAGAAATGGCCAGAGGCTACGAGCAGTACTTC	CATSREMARGYEQYF
TRBV30	TRBJ2-2	.	14	.	TGTGCCTGCAATAATCAGGGGGGCACCGGGGAGCTGTTTTTT	CACNNQGGTGELFF
TRBV27	TRBJ2-6	.	14	.	TGTGCCAGCAGTTTCCGCTCTGGGGCCAACGTCCTGACTTTC	CASSFRSGANVLTF
TRBV7-9	TRBJ2-5	.	11	.	TGTGCCAGCAGCAATCGAGAGACCCAGTACTTC	CASSNRETQYF
TRBV7-3	TRBJ2-1	TRBD2	15	few	TGTGCCAGCAGCTTAGGCGGGGGAGCGGGAGAAGAGCAGTTCTTC	CASSLGGGAGEEQFF
TRBV14	TRBJ1-1	TRBD1	14	.	TGTGCCAGCAGCAAACAGGGGTACGACACTGAAGCTTTCTTT	CASSKQGYDTEAFF
TRBV27	TRBJ2-7	.	14	.	TGTGCCAGCAGTCCTCGGTCAAGCTCCTACGAGCAGTACTTC	CASSPRSSSYEQYF
TRBV5-1	TRBJ2-5	TRBD2	15	.	TGCGCCAGCAGCTTTGGGACTAGCGCTGTGGAGACCCAGTACTTC	CASSFGTSAVETQYF
TRBV5-4	TRBJ1-4	TRBD1	14	.	TGTGCCAGCAGCTTACAGGGGGCGGTTGAAAAACTGTTTTTT	CASSLQGAVEKLFF
TRBV4-3	TRBJ1-2	TRBD1	13	.	TGCGCCAGCAGCCGGGGACAGGGCGTTGGCTACACCTTC	CASSRGQGVGYTF
TRBV25-1	TRBJ1-5	TRBD1	16	.	TGTGCCAGCAGTGGGGACACAGGGGGCCGCAATCAGCCCCAGCATTTT	CASSGDTGGRNQPQHF
TRBV29-1	TRBJ2-7	.	11	once	TGCAGCGTTGGAGGGGGCTACGAGCAGTACTTC	CSVGGGYEQYF
TRBV7-2	TRBJ2-7	.	13	few	TGTGCCAGCAGCTTCAATACAGCCGGCGAGCAGTACTTC	CASSFNTAGEQYF
TRBV5-1	TRBJ2-5	TRBD2	15	.	TGCGCCAGCAGTAGACTAGCGGCTTCTGGGGAGACCCAGTACTTC	CASSRLAASGETQYF
TRBV6-1	TRBJ1-6	.	15	few	TGTGCCAGCAGTGAAGCTTGGGCCACCAATTCACCCCTCCACTTT	CASSEAWATNSPLHF
TRBV7-7	TRBJ2-7	TRBD1	14	.	TGTGCCAGCAGCTTAGCACAGGGGCCCTACGAGCAGTACTTC	CASSLAQGPYEQYF
TRBV6-5	TRBJ2-7	TRBD2	15	.	TGTGCCAGCAGTTACGGGAGCGGGGTGCCGCGGGAGCAGTACTTC	CASSYGSGVPREQYF
TRBV28	TRBJ2-7	.	12	.	TGTGCCAGCAGTTCTACAGGGCGCGAGCAGTACTTC	CASSSTGREQYF
TRBV7-3	TRBJ1-5	TRBD1	14	once	TGTGCCAGCAGCTTCACAGGGGGGGATCAGCCCCAGCATTTT	CASSFTGGDQPQHF
TRBV19	TRBJ2-1	TRBD1	17	.	TGTGCCAGTAGAACCGGGTACCGGGACAGGGGGATCGTTGAGCAGTTCTTC	CASRTGYRDRGIVEQFF
TRBV29-1	TRBJ2-5	.	14	.	TGCAGCGTTTCCCTTCGACGGCTGGGAGGGACCCAGTACTTC	CSVSLRRLGGTQYF
TRBV21-1	TRBJ2-5	.	16	.	TGTGCCAGCAGCAAAGAACGCGGGGCGGACCAAGAGACCCAGTACTTC	CASSKERGADQETQYF
TRBV4-2	TRBJ1-4	TRBD1	13	.	TGTGCCAGCAGCCCTAGTACAGGGGAAGAACTGTTTTTT	CASSPSTGEELFF
TRBV13	TRBJ1-2	.	14	once	TGTGCCAGCAGCTTACGGGGGGCAAACTATGGCTACACCTTC	CASSLRGANYGYTF
TRBV7-9	TRBJ1-2	.	12	.	TGTGCCAGCAGCTTTGGTTCGGGTGGCTACACCTTC	CASSFGSGGYTF
TRBV4-2	TRBJ2-7	TRBD2	16	.	TGTGCCAGCAGCCAAGGGATCGTAGCGGGAGGGGCCGAGCAGTACTTC	CASSQGIVAGGAEQYF
TRBV7-2	TRBJ1-3	.	16	.	TGTGCCAGCAGCTCGACAGTTTTTCTATCAGGAAACACCATATATTTT	CASSSTVFLSGNTIYF
TRBV4-3	TRBJ1-2	TRBD1	16	.	TGCGCCAGCAGGAAGGGGGCCACCCTCCCGGGACATGGCTACACCTTC	CASRKGATLPGHGYTF
TRBV7-2	TRBJ1-1	.	13	.	TGTGCCAGCAGCCCAAACGGGAACACTGAAGCTTTCTTT	CASSPNGNTEAFF
TRBV5-4	TRBJ1-6	.	15	.	TGTGCCAGCAGCTTGGCCCGGGGGAATAATTCACCCCTCCACTTT	CASSLARGNNSPLHF
TRBV21-1	TRBJ2-7	.	18	.	TGTGCCAGCAGCAAAGAAGATGGGGAGGGGGTGATCTCCTACGAGCAGTACTTC	CASSKEDGEGVISYEQYF
TRBV11-2	TRBJ2-7	TRBD1	15	.	TGTGCCAGCAGCTTAGGGACAGGGGATTTCTACGAGCAGTACTTC	CASSLGTGDFYEQYF